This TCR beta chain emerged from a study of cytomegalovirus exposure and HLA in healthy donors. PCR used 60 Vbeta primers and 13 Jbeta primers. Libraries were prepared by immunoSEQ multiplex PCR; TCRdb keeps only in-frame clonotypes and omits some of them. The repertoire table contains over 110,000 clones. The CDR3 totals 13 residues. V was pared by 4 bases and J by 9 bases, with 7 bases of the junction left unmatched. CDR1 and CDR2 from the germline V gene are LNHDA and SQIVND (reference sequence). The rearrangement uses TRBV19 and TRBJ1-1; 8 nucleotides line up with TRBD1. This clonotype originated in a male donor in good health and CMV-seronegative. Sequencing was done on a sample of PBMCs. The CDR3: CASSNQGAGQAFF. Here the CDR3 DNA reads TGTGCCAGTAGTAATCAGGGGGCGGGGCAAGCTTTCTTT.